This paragraph reports one T cell receptor (beta chain). The study recruited people aged about 18 to 95 years across some 23 US areas. Exposed participants encountered a COVID-19 case during the 2 weeks preceding study entry. The CDR3 runs to 14 residues. CDR1 is GTSNPN, CDR2 SVGIG, per germline (reference sequence). V lost 0 bases and J lost 5, with 13 bases in between. Per the original methods: The authors estimated nucleated cell counts from reference gene primer amplification. Produced via immunoSEQ multiplex PCR; TCRdb's table is partial and in-frame only. V, J and clone size are taken as reported in that table, and D and trimming were inferred from the DNA itself. This sample has some 340,000 clones; more than 90% occur once, and the top ten carry approximately 4.1%. The sample comes from a study of blood T cell repertoires in COVID-19. Turning to the study itself: Acute and convalescent COVID-19 samples came from the United States, Italy and Spain.

This chain links TRBV30 with TRBJ2-5, with TRBD2 as a possible D gene (7 bases). Material: PBMCs or T cells enriched from blood (not recorded which). The sequence derives from a woman aged 25-40 years who had been exposed to COVID-19. This CDR3 reads CAWSVGGAGETQYF. The CDR3 DNA follows: TGTGCCTGGAGTGTAGGGGGGGCTGGGGAGACCCAGTACTTC. Complete variable domain (other parts from reference TRBV30 and TRBJ2-5): SQTIHQWPATLVQPVGSPLSLECTVEGTSNPNLYWYRQAAGRGLQLLFYSVGIGQISSEVPQNLSASRPQDRQFILSSKKLLLSDSGFYLCAWSVGGAGETQYFGPGTRLLVL.